The 26 T cell receptor beta chains in this list originate from one sample, sequenced in a study of T cells after yellow fever vaccination. TCRdb called the 5' RACE reads again in MiXCR, with one record for every CDR3 protein. The table has approximately 330,000 distinct CDR3 sequences, under 15% seen once; the top ten hold 3.2%. Source: CD4+ T cells sorted from PBMCs, taken 15 days after the yellow fever booster vaccination. Receptors were obtained from a young man who received the YFV17D yellow fever vaccine.

This clonotype was detected once. This rearrangement joins TRBV7-2 to TRBJ2-1; maybe TRBD1 (5 bases). The germline V gene encodes CDR1 SGHTA and CDR2 FQGNSA. The CDR3 runs 14 residues. The germline V and J ends were trimmed by 1 base and 7 bases, with 11 bases remaining between them. DNA for the CDR3: TGTGCCAGCAGCTTAGGGGGCCTTCTTAATGAGCAGTTCTTC. It encodes CASSLGGLLNEQFF.

This clonotype was counted only a few times. V usage is TRBV20-1 and J usage is TRBJ2-3; D possibly corresponds to TRBD2 (6 bases). Germline loops: CDR1 DFQATT, CDR2 SNEGSKA (reference sequence). The CDR3 sequence is 14 residues long. Trimming left V 0 bases short and J 4 bases short, with 11 bases between. The CDR3 sequence: CSARDSRGADTQYF. The CDR3 DNA reads TGCAGTGCTAGAGATTCGCGGGGTGCAGATACGCAGTATTTT.

The chain employs TRBV24-1 and TRBJ2-3, with 8 nucleotides matching TRBD1. The CDR3 runs to 13 residues. Germline loops: CDR1 KGHDR, CDR2 SFDVKD. With V trimmed by 9 bases and J by 2 bases, 3 bases remained unmatched. The CDR3 nucleotides are TGTGCCACCGAGGGACAGGCCACAGATACGCAGTATTTT. Translated: CATEGQATDTQYF.

This clonotype was observed a handful of times. The chain links TRBV7-2 to TRBJ1-5, with D possibly TRBD1 on 6 matching bases. Per germline, CDR1 SGHTA and CDR2 FQGNSA. V gave up 2 bases and J gave up 2 bases, with 13 bases separating them. The CDR3 has 16 amino acids. CDR3 sequence: CASSLTGSFGNQPQHF. The DNA for the CDR3 is TGTGCCAGCAGCTTAACAGGGAGTTTTGGCAATCAGCCCCAGCATTTT.

This clonotype was seen only a few times. This chain uses TRBV6-1 with TRBJ1-1; unclear D gene. Trimming cost V 7 bases and J 0 bases, with 6 bases left between them. CDR1 MNHNS and CDR2 SASEGT come from the germline V gene. The CDR3 runs 12 residues. The CDR3 loop is CASTTLNTEAFF. The CDR3 bases are TGTGCCAGCACGACCCTGAACACTGAAGCTTTCTTT.

This clonotype was counted between two and nine times. The chain recombines TRBV9 with TRBJ2-5; 8 positions agree with TRBD1. Germline V gene sequence: CDR1 SGDLS, CDR2 YYNGEE. J gave up 6 bases and V 3 bases, and 7 bases lay outside the gene matches. CDR3 size: 14 residues. The CDR3 DNA reads TGTGCCAGCAGCGGAGGACAGGGCGGGCAGACCCAGTACTTC. Its translation is CASSGGQGGQTQYF.

This clonotype was observed a few times. This chain uses TRBV4-3 with TRBJ2-3, with 7 bases fitting TRBD1. CDR1 and CDR2 from the germline V gene are LGHNA and YSLEER. The CDR3 length is 19 residues. After removal of 4 bases from V and 4 bases from J, the junction contained 20 bases not matched to a gene. Here the CDR3 DNA reads TGCGCCAGCAGCCGAGTCTTTCAAGGGGGCGTTTTGTCCTCAGATACGCAGTATTTT. This encodes CASSRVFQGGVLSSDTQYF.

The V gene is TRBV2, the J gene TRBJ2-3; D remains unclear. Deletions cut 7 bases from V and 2 bases from J, with 10 bases between. CDR3 length: 13 amino acids. Germline assignment: CDR1 SNHLY and CDR2 FYNNEI. The chain's CDR3 is CASKVSTTDTQYF. The CDR3 DNA reads TGTGCCAGCAAGGTTTCCACCACAGATACGCAGTATTTT. Together with reference TRBV2 and TRBJ2-3, the CDR3 gives the full variable domain: EPEVTQTPSHQVTQMGQEVILRCVPISNHLYFYWYRQILGQKVEFLVSFYNNEISEKSEIFDDQFSVERPDGSNFTLKIRSTKLEDSAMYFCASKVSTTDTQYFGPGTRLTVL.

Regarding this clonotype: The junction differs from germline at one of its ends, possibly a read error. The chain uses TRBV2 and TRBJ1-5; D ambiguous. Germline V gene sequence: CDR1 SNHLY, CDR2 FYNNEI. The CDR3 is made up of 15 amino acids. The CDR3 loop reads CASSDLGRINQPQPF. The CDR3 DNA reads TGTGCCAGCAGTGACCTAGGGCGGATCAATCAGCCCCAGCCTTTT.

CDR3 region: CASSPDRDIGTQYF. The DNA for the CDR3 is TGTGCCAGCAGCCCGGACAGGGACATCGGGACCCAGTACTTC. The chain joins TRBV7-2 to TRBJ2-5, with 8 bases matching TRBD1. V lost 5 bases to trimming and J lost 7 bases; unmatched junction nucleotides: 9. Germline CDR1 reads SGHTA; CDR2 reads FQGNSA. The CDR3 contains 14 residues.

This chain connects TRBV5-1 to TRBJ1-6; no firm D call. The germline V gene encodes CDR1 SGHRS and CDR2 YFSETQ. V was pared by 2 bases and J by 5 bases, with 11 bases between. CDR3 length: 15 residues. Here the CDR3 reads CASSFRENNNSPLHF. The CDR3, as DNA: TGCGCCAGCAGCTTCCGGGAAAACAATAATTCACCCCTCCACTTT.

Only a few counts were recorded for this clonotype. The V gene is TRBV7-2, the J gene TRBJ2-5; 9 bases align to TRBD1. J lost 3 bases, V lost 1 base, and 3 bases had no gene match. This CDR3 comprises 15 residues. Germline loops: CDR1 SGHTA, CDR2 FQGNSA. The CDR3: CASSLGDREKETQYF. The DNA of the CDR3 is TGTGCCAGCAGCTTAGGGGACAGGGAAAAAGAGACCCAGTACTTC.

This clonotype was observed a handful of times. This chain connects TRBV7-2 to TRBJ2-1; weak D call: TRBD2 (7 bases). Per germline, CDR1 SGHTA and CDR2 FQGNSA. V lost 1 base to trimming and J lost 6 bases, with 10 bases between them. This CDR3 region has 14 residues. The CDR3 is CASSLGGGLNEQFF. CDR3 bases: TGTGCCAGCAGCTTAGGCGGGGGCCTCAATGAGCAGTTCTTC.

Ten or more counts support this clonotype. The chain is built from TRBV3-1 and TRBJ1-6, with TRBD1 identical over 7 bases. V shed 0 bases and J 10 bases; nucleotides not matched to a gene: 12. The CDR3 covers 17 residues. Germline loops: CDR1 LGHDT, CDR2 YNNKEL (reference sequence). The CDR3 DNA reads TGTGCCAGCAGCCAAGACCCGACAGGGAGTCTCCCATCACCCCTCCACTTT. Protein product: CASSQDPTGSLPSPLHF.

This clonotype was found a few times. CDR3 DNA sequence: TGCAGTGCTAGTGGGCTAGTGGGGAACATTCAGTACTTC. Translating it yields CSASGLVGNIQYF. The rearrangement joins TRBV20-1 to TRBJ2-4, with D unclear. The V gene's germline CDR1 is DFQATT and CDR2 SNEGSKA (reference sequence). V lost 3 bases to trimming and J lost 7 bases, with 13 bases between them. The CDR3 has 13 residues.

This clonotype was seen a handful of times. This chain links TRBV2 with TRBJ1-5; a weak D match, TRBD1 (6 bases). The CDR3 totals 14 residues. The V end lost 3 bases, the J end lost 6 bases, and 12 bases lay between the germline ends. The germline CDR1 and CDR2 sequences are SNHLY and FYNNEI. CDR3 amino acids: CASSDRTASQPQHF. The CDR3 bases are TGTGCCAGCAGTGACCGGACAGCGAGTCAGCCCCAGCATTTT. The full variable domain, in which reference TRBV2 and TRBJ1-5 provide the parts outside the CDR3, is EPEVTQTPSHQVTQMGQEVILRCVPISNHLYFYWYRQILGQKVEFLVSFYNNEISEKSEIFDDQFSVERPDGSNFTLKIRSTKLEDSAMYFCASSDRTASQPQHFGDGTRLSIL.

The genes are TRBV6-2 or TRBV6-3 and TRBJ2-5; no reliable D call. Trimming left V 0 bases short and J 1 base short, with 15 bases between. This CDR3 spans 17 amino acids. CDR1 is MNHEY, CDR2 SVGEGT, per germline. CDR3 sequence (DNA): TGTGCCAGCAGTTACTCGATTGGAAGGGTGACCCAAGAGACCCAGTACTTC. Protein sequence: CASSYSIGRVTQETQYF.

The J gene is TRBJ1-2, the V gene TRBV6-5; 8 bases are shared with TRBD1. V gave up 6 bases and J gave up 7 bases; unmatched junction bases: 10. The germline CDR1 and CDR2 sequences are MNHEY and SVGAGI. The CDR3 has 14 residues. This CDR3 reads CASSQRTGLSGYTF. For the CDR3, the DNA is TGTGCCAGCAGCCAACGGACAGGGTTGAGTGGCTACACCTTC.

This clonotype was detected many times. V is TRBV7-2 and J is TRBJ2-3; D is perhaps TRBD2 (5 bases). This CDR3 comprises 16 residues. V was shortened by 8 bases and J by 3 bases, with 21 bases between the two germline ends. Germline loops: CDR1 SGHTA, CDR2 FQGNSA. The CDR3 coding sequence is TGTGCCAGCGGAAGAGGGATCGACCGGAGGACAGATACGCAGTATTTT. Translated, it gives CASGRGIDRRTDTQYF.

CDR3 bases: TGCAGTGCCCCGACAGCCACAGGGGGCAATCAGCCCCAGCATTTT. This codes for CSAPTATGGNQPQHF. The chain has TRBV20-1 and TRBJ1-5, with TRBD1 matching 7 bases. This CDR3 comprises 15 residues. Germline V CDR1 and CDR2: DFQATT, SNEGSKA (reference sequence). V lost 6 bases and J lost 2; bases outside the gene matches: 10.

This chain connects TRBV20-1 to TRBJ1-4; the D is unclear. This CDR3 is 14 amino acids long. Trimming removed 0 bases at V and 7 bases at J, with 12 bases between. Germline V gene sequence: CDR1 DFQATT, CDR2 SNEGSKA (reference sequence). The CDR3 DNA sequence: TGCAGTGCTAGAGAAGTCTATGGGAGTGAAAAACTGTTTTTT. This encodes CSAREVYGSEKLFF.

The V gene is TRBV6-5, the J gene TRBJ1-5; D gene ambiguous. This CDR3 comprises 14 residues. V lost 0 bases and J 3 bases, leaving 6 bases between the germline ends. Germline assignment: CDR1 MNHEY and CDR2 SVGAGI. The CDR3 here is CASSYSYDNQPQHF. The CDR3 nucleotides are TGTGCCAGCAGTTACTCCTACGACAATCAGCCCCAGCATTTT.

This clonotype was seen a handful of times. This sequence joins TRBV6-6 and TRBJ2-2; the D is unclear. This CDR3 comprises 15 residues. Germline V gene sequence: CDR1 MNHNY, CDR2 SVGAGI (reference sequence). V lost 2 bases and J 6 bases, leaving 13 bases between the germline ends. The CDR3 nucleotides read TGTGCCAGCAGTTACCTATCTGCTGGGGCCGGGGAGCTGTTTTTT. It yields the protein CASSYLSAGAGELFF.

In this sample, this clonotype turned up many times. The gene calls are TRBV25-1 and TRBJ2-7; 7 positions match TRBD2. Trimming took 2 bases from V and 0 from J; bases not matched to a gene: 7. In germline, CDR1 is MGHDK, CDR2 SYGVNS. This CDR3 comprises 16 residues. The CDR3 region is CASSELGGTRSYEQYF. The CDR3 DNA reads as TGTGCCAGCAGTGAACTGGGGGGGACCCGCTCCTACGAGCAGTACTTC.

V and J are TRBV5-1 and TRBJ2-7; 9 nucleotides align to TRBD2. V lost 2 bases to trimming and J lost 4 bases; unmatched junction nucleotides: 4. Germline loops: CDR1 SGHRS, CDR2 YFSETQ. The CDR3 length is 14 residues. Here the CDR3 reads CASSLAGGQYEQYV. Here the CDR3 DNA reads TGCGCCAGCAGCTTAGCGGGGGGCCAATACGAGCAGTACGTC.

This rearrangement joins TRBV20-1 to TRBJ2-5; tentatively, D is TRBD2 (5 bases). Germline values: CDR1 DFQATT, CDR2 SNEGSKA (reference sequence). The CDR3 runs 14 residues. V was cut by 3 bases and J by 2 bases, with 13 bases left in between. The CDR3 is CSARVAGTQETQYF. CDR3 nucleotide sequence: TGCAGTGCTAGGGTCGCGGGTACACAAGAGACCCAGTACTTC.